Reported below is one T cell receptor beta chain. Profiled with immunoSEQ multiplex PCR; TCRdb holds only in-frame clones, not every one. Of tens of thousands of clones detected, over 75% appear once; the ten largest clones hold 0.68%. This CDR3 contains 20 residues. J lost 1 base, V lost 6 bases, and 23 bases had no gene match. The germline gives CDR1 MDHEN, CDR2 SYDVKM. This specimen belongs to a study of OX40 agonist ivuxolimab in advanced cancers. As for the study in general: In this cohort, patients received ivuxolimab, an agonistic anti-OX40 (CD134) antibody. Of the participants, more than 35% had some prior anti-PD-1, anti-PD-L1 or anti-CTLA-4 therapy, which was allowed.

Patients with a history of autoimmune disease or on systemic immunosuppression were excluded. The TCR sequence derives from an adult with an advanced solid tumor such as melanoma, head and neck, liver or kidney cancer. The chain has TRBV28 and TRBJ1-1; 7 nucleotides line up with TRBD1. Sequencing was performed on CD4+ or CD8+ T cells sorted from blood, taken in a trial of the OX40 agonist ivuxolimab. Written as DNA, the CDR3 is TGTGCCAGCAGCACTGGGGTTAGGGGGACAGCACTACGAGGGAACACTGAAGCTTTCTTT. This codes for CASSTGVRGTALRGNTEAFF. The full variable domain, completed using reference TRBV28 and TRBJ1-1, is DVKVTQSSRYLVKRTGEKVFLECVQDMDHENMFWYRQDPGLGLRLIYFSYDVKMKEKGDIPEGYSVSREKKERFSLILESASTNQTSMYLCASSTGVRGTALRGNTEAFFGQGTRLTVV.